The T cell receptor (beta chain) described here comes from a study of cytomegalovirus exposure and HLA in healthy donors. Germline V gene data show CDR1 as SGHDN and CDR2 as FVKESK. The CDR3 totals 16 residues. Trimming took 1 base from V and 5 from J, leaving 18 bases between them. PCR used 60 Vbeta primers and 13 Jbeta primers. The repertoire was sequenced with immunoSEQ multiplex PCR; TCRdb's copy has only in-frame clones and lacks some. The sample yields 40,000 to 60,000 clones, of which the top ten take up 20% to 30%. Specimen: PBMCs. This sequence joins TRBV14 and TRBJ2-7; possibly TRBD1 for D (5 bases). The TCR comes from a man aged 35 to 55 in good health and CMV-seropositive. CDR3 protein: CASSQGFWGGGHEQYF. The CDR3 DNA follows: TGTGCCAGCAGCCAAGGGTTCTGGGGCGGCGGCCACGAGCAGTACTTC.